This entry lists 27 T cell receptor beta chains sequenced from one sample in a study of T cell responses to AZD1222 COVID-19 vaccine. Assay: immunoSEQ multiplex PCR; the TCRdb copy retains only in-frame clones and omits some. The sample lists tens of thousands of clones, roughly 89% occurring once. Specimen: peripheral blood, collected 28 days after the second AZD1222 dose. The source of these receptors is an adult who received the AZD1222 COVID-19 vaccine.

The rearrangement uses TRBV5-1 and TRBJ1-2, with 8 bases matching TRBD1. The ends lost 0 bases at V and 2 bases at J; junction bases unmatched: 6. CDR3 size: 16 residues. Germline-derived CDR1 and CDR2 are SGHRS and YFSETQ. The DNA of the CDR3 is TGCGCCAGCAGCTTGGTGCAGGGGGCGGCAAACTATGGCTACACCTTC. Translated: CASSLVQGAANYGYTF.

This sequence joins TRBV24-1 and TRBJ2-7, with 11 bases fitting TRBD1. The V gene end was trimmed by 4 bases and the J gene end by 5 bases; junction bases not matched to a gene: 6. CDR3 length equals 15 residues. Germline V gene sequence: CDR1 KGHDR, CDR2 SFDVKD. CDR3 region: CATSDGQGAYDEQYF. The CDR3 DNA sequence: TGTGCCACCAGTGACGGACAGGGGGCTTACGACGAGCAGTACTTC.

The J gene is TRBJ2-7, the V gene TRBV19; 10 bases line up with TRBD1. Germline V gives CDR1 LNHDA, CDR2 SQIVND (reference sequence). Germline trimming cut 9 bases from V and 3 bases from J; bases unmatched to any gene: 8. CDR3 size: 14 residues. CDR3 region: CASRAGTGDYEQYF. In nucleotides, the CDR3 is TGTGCCAGCCGAGCCGGGACAGGGGACTACGAGCAGTACTTC.

In DNA, the CDR3 is TGCGCCAGCAGCTCCGAACCAGGAACAACTAATGAAAAACTGTTTTTT. Amino acid sequence: CASSSEPGTTNEKLFF. The chain is built from TRBV5-1 and TRBJ1-4; D is uncertain. Deletions cut 3 bases from V and 0 bases from J, with 12 bases between. The CDR3 is 16 amino acids. Per the germline V gene, CDR1 is SGHRS and CDR2 is YFSETQ.

The gene calls are TRBV9 and TRBJ2-3, with D perhaps TRBD2 (6 bases). Between the trimmed V and J ends, which lost 0 bases and 4 bases, there was a span of 15 bases. Germline values: CDR1 SGDLS, CDR2 YYNGEE. The CDR3 totals 16 residues. DNA of the CDR3: TGTGCCAGCAGCGTAGCGGGACTCCAGATCGCAGATACGCAGTATTTT. Translation gives CASSVAGLQIADTQYF.

The CDR3 sequence: CASSPDRNTIYF. For the CDR3, the DNA is TGTGCCAGCTCACCCGACAGAAACACCATATATTTT. The V call is TRBV18, the J call TRBJ1-3; D call uncertain. The CDR3 is 12 amino acids. Per the germline V gene, CDR1 is KGHSH and CDR2 is LQKENI. The V gene lost 3 bases and the J gene lost 5 bases, with 5 bases spanning the gap.

V and J are TRBV5-6 and TRBJ2-7; tentatively, D is TRBD1 or TRBD2 (5 bases each). CDR1 is SGHDT, CDR2 YYEEEE, per germline. Trimming removed 6 bases from V and 2 bases from J, with 21 bases in between. The CDR3 consists of 16 residues. The CDR3 spells CASNNNGALGAYEQYF. The DNA of the CDR3 is TGTGCCAGCAACAACAACGGGGCCCTTGGGGCCTACGAGCAGTACTTC.

The V call is TRBV5-1, the J call TRBJ1-1; D not certain. Germline CDR1 reads SGHRS; CDR2 reads YFSETQ. The CDR3 consists of 17 residues. The germline V and J ends were trimmed by 4 bases and 11 bases, with 30 bases remaining between them. The CDR3 DNA sequence: TGCGCCAGCAGCCCGTACCCGACTTCACCGGGGTCTGCGGAGGCTTTCTTT. Encoded protein: CASSPYPTSPGSAEAFF.

J is TRBJ1-6 and V is TRBV6-5; perhaps TRBD1 as D (5 bases). Per germline, CDR1 MNHEY and CDR2 SVGAGI. The CDR3 sequence is 15 residues long. The V end lost 7 bases, the J end lost 9 bases, and 19 bases lay between the germline ends. Here the CDR3 reads CASKEVGAEGSPLHF. For the CDR3, the DNA is TGTGCCAGCAAAGAAGTAGGGGCCGAAGGTTCACCCCTCCACTTT.

CDR3 residues: CASGGDRPYEQYF. The DNA of the CDR3 is TGTGCCAGTGGGGGGGACCGGCCCTACGAGCAGTACTTC. V gene TRBV19 combines with J gene TRBJ2-7; 7 nucleotides match TRBD2. The V gene's germline CDR1 is LNHDA and CDR2 SQIVND (reference sequence). The CDR3 totals 13 residues. Trimming at V came to 8 bases and at J to 2 bases, leaving 6 bases not matched to a gene.

J is TRBJ1-6 and V is TRBV20-1; a weak D match, TRBD1 (5 bases). V lost 3 bases and J 7 bases, leaving 22 bases between the germline ends. The CDR3 runs 17 residues. CDR1 and CDR2 from the germline V gene are DFQATT and SNEGSKA (reference sequence). Here the CDR3 DNA reads TGCAGTGCTAGTGCCCAAAACGTGGGATGGGGGAATTCACCCCTCCACTTT. Residues: CSASAQNVGWGNSPLHF.

The chain recombines TRBV6-6 with TRBJ1-2; TRBD1 matches 7 bases. The CDR3 extends over 11 amino acids. J gave up 10 bases and V 8 bases, and 7 bases lay outside the gene matches. Germline V gene sequence: CDR1 MNHNY, CDR2 SVGAGI (reference sequence). CDR3: CASRQGADYTF. The CDR3 DNA reads as TGTGCCAGCCGACAGGGTGCTGACTACACCTTC.

The chain has TRBV11-2 and TRBJ1-6; no clear D. Germline V lookup: CDR1 SGHAT, CDR2 FQNNGV. There are 15 residues in the CDR3. V was shortened by 9 bases and J by 1 base, with 13 bases between the two germline ends. The CDR3 region has the DNA TGTGCCAGTGCCAATCAGCTATCCTATAATTCACCCCTCCACTTT. Translation gives CASANQLSYNSPLHF.

This chain connects TRBV27 to TRBJ2-2; TRBD2 matches at 7 bases. The CDR3 runs to 17 residues. Germline trimming cut 3 bases from V and 6 bases from J; bases unmatched to any gene: 13. From germline, CDR1 is MNHEY and CDR2 SMNVEV (reference sequence). DNA for the CDR3: TGTGCCAGCAGTTTTTCACTCTTTCGCGGGGGTGCCGGGGAGCTGTTTTTT. Its translation is CASSFSLFRGGAGELFF.

The chain uses TRBV7-2 and TRBJ1-2; TRBD1 matches 9 bases. The CDR3 runs 16 residues. After removal of 1 base from V and 5 bases from J, the junction contained 8 bases not matched to a gene. CDR1 is SGHTA, CDR2 FQGNSA, per germline. CDR3 sequence: CASSLGAMGTGYGYTF. DNA for the CDR3: TGTGCCAGCAGCTTAGGGGCGATGGGGACAGGGTATGGCTACACCTTC.

Concerning this clone itself: Compared with germline, one end of the junction differs, possibly owing to a read error. The CDR3 region is CSVGQSRF. CDR3 DNA: TGCAGCGTTGGACAGTCAAGATTT. The rearrangement uses TRBV29-1 and TRBJ2-3, with TRBD1 as a possible D gene (5 bases). The CDR3 has 8 residues. The germline gives CDR1 SQVTM, CDR2 ANQGSEA.

This clone was seen once. The V and J genes are TRBV12-5 and TRBJ2-7, with TRBD1 matching 7 bases. The CDR3 is 15 residues long. The V and J ends lost 7 bases and 0 bases, in that order; junction bases with no gene match: 9. Germline V gene lookup returns CDR1 LGHNT and CDR2 FRNRAP. Here the CDR3 DNA reads TGTGCTAGTGCCCCTCGACAGGGAAGCTCCTACGAGCAGTACTTC. Translating gives CASAPRQGSSYEQYF.

The rearrangement uses TRBV11-2 and TRBJ2-7; TRBD2 matches at 7 bases. CDR1 SGHAT and CDR2 FQNNGV come from the germline V gene. This CDR3 spans 16 amino acids. V lost 5 bases and J lost 1; bases outside the gene matches: 11. CDR3: CASSPTPAGISYEQYV. DNA for the CDR3: TGTGCCAGCAGCCCAACCCCAGCGGGGATTTCCTACGAGCAGTACGTC.

The chain recombines TRBV3-1 (or the pseudogene TRBV3-2) with TRBJ1-1, with D hard to call. Germline V lookup: CDR1 LGHDT, CDR2 YNNKEL (reference sequence). The CDR3 runs 13 residues. Trimming shortened V by 0 bases and J by 7 bases, and 9 bases separated the two germline ends. The CDR3 coding sequence is TGTGCCAGCAGCCAAGACTTAACAGTTGAAGCTTTCTTT. Amino acids: CASSQDLTVEAFF.

J is TRBJ2-5 and V is TRBV7-6; 7 positions agree with TRBD1. CDR1 and CDR2 (germline): SGHVS, FNYEAQ. V lost 2 bases to trimming and J lost 2 bases; unmatched junction nucleotides: 5. This CDR3 has 15 residues. CDR3 coding DNA: TGTGCCAGCAGCTTAAGGGACAGTTTGCAAGAGACCCAGTACTTC. As protein: CASSLRDSLQETQYF.

This clone has only one observation. The rearrangement joins TRBV25-1 to TRBJ2-1, with TRBD2 matching over 7 bases. The CDR3 loop spans 13 amino acids. The ends lost 10 bases at V and 9 bases at J; junction bases unmatched: 12. The germline V gene has CDR1 MGHDK and CDR2 SYGVNS. CDR3 amino acids: CATGDYLSSEQFF. CDR3 DNA sequence: TGTGCCACCGGGGACTACTTGTCGAGTGAGCAGTTCTTC. Filled out from reference TRBV25-1 and TRBJ2-1, the complete variable domain reads EADIYQTPRYLVIGTGKKITLECSQTMGHDKMYWYQQDPGMELHLIHYSYGVNSTEKGDLSSESTVSRIRTEHFPLTLESARPSHTSQYLCATGDYLSSEQFFGPGTRLTVL.

The genes are TRBV11-2 and TRBJ1-3; D not resolved. Per the germline V gene, CDR1 is SGHAT and CDR2 is FQNNGV. V lost 3 bases and J 8 bases, leaving 8 bases between the germline ends. The CDR3 is 12 residues long. The CDR3 protein is CASSFVGDTIYF. The CDR3 DNA reads TGTGCCAGCAGCTTTGTCGGGGACACCATATATTTT.

The chain is built from TRBV12-3 or TRBV12-4 and TRBJ1-5; weak D call: TRBD1 (5 bases). Trimming stripped 7 bases from V and 7 bases from J, with 14 bases between. There are 13 residues in the CDR3. CDR3 in amino acids: CASTSGGYQPQHF. CDR3 in DNA: TGTGCCAGCACCTCGGGGGGGTACCAGCCCCAGCATTTT.

CDR3 region: CASSFRGTGGTGELFF. For the CDR3, the DNA is TGCGCCAGCAGCTTTCGTGGGACAGGGGGCACCGGGGAGCTGTTTTTT. This chain uses TRBV5-1 with TRBJ2-2, with 11 bases lining up with TRBD1. The germline CDR1 and CDR2 sequences are SGHRS and YFSETQ. The CDR3 sequence is 16 residues long. Trimming cost V 2 bases and J 4 bases; bases outside gene matches: 4.

The chain employs TRBV18 and TRBJ1-6; D is unclear. V gave up 5 bases and J gave up 11 bases, with 10 bases separating them. Germline CDR1 is KGHSH and CDR2 is LQKENI. CDR3 size: 12 residues. The DNA of the CDR3 is TGTGCCAGCTCAGCGGTCGGTCCACCCCTCCACTTT. Amino acids: CASSAVGPPLHF.

The chain combines TRBV10-1 with TRBJ2-5, with TRBD1 as a possible D gene (5 bases). The CDR3 sequence is 14 residues long. V dropped 5 bases and J dropped 1 base, with 11 bases sitting between them. Germline lookup yields CDR1 WNHNN and CDR2 SYGVQD (reference sequence). DNA of the CDR3: TGCGCCAGCAGTCCGACAGTGGCCCAAGAGACCCAGTACTTC. As protein: CASSPTVAQETQYF.

The V call is TRBV7-2, the J call TRBJ1-5, with a tentative D call TRBD1 (5 bases). There are 15 residues in the CDR3. With 7 bases removed from V and 2 bases from J, the gap between germline ends came to 15 bases. Germline values: CDR1 SGHTA, CDR2 FQGNSA. The CDR3 spells CASKLSQGRNQPQHF. As DNA, the CDR3 is TGTGCCAGCAAATTATCCCAGGGTCGCAATCAGCCCCAGCATTTT.